Listed below are T cell receptor beta chains from one sample, sequenced in a study of blood T cells in healthy people across ages. Using its own MiXCR run on the 5' RACE reads, TCRdb lists one record per CDR3 protein. The table has fewer than 1,000,000 distinct CDR3 sequences, under 55% seen once. Sequenced: blood. All receptors come from a man in his fifties or sixties in good health. Each CDR3 is given with its conserved first and last residue. Each record gives: J gene, V gene, CDR3 length, CDR3 protein.

TRBJ2-3 | TRBV18 | 18 | CASSPIVVGQGNTDTQYF
TRBJ1-6 | TRBV10-3 | 14 | CAISVSGVNSPLHF
TRBJ1-1 | TRBV6-6 | 17 | CASSYSFTSQAEAEAFF
- | TRBV5-6 | 15 | CASSLFQANSYEQYF
TRBJ1-1 | TRBV29-1 | 14 | CSVDSDRLNTEAFF
TRBJ1-1 | TRBV3-1 | 14 | CASSPQSRNTEAFF
TRBJ2-7 | TRBV11-3 | 16 | CASTLAATGGAYEQYF
TRBJ2-5 | TRBV7-2 | 15 | CASSRLAGEGETQYF
TRBJ2-7 | TRBV30 | 14 | CAWSAGGTTYEQYF
TRBJ2-1 | TRBV20-1 | 14 | CSASDRPMDDEQFF
TRBJ2-2 | TRBV29-1 | 14 | CSVEVANRPGELFF
TRBJ2-3 | TRBV7-2 | 15 | CASSFYRGPTDTQYF
TRBJ2-5 | TRBV12-3/TRBV12-4 | 15 | CASSLGAGEKETQYF
TRBJ2-3 | TRBV7-9 | 14 | CASSPGLAIDTQYF
TRBJ2-5 | TRBV2 | 16 | CASSAGLAGAPETQYF
TRBJ2-5 | TRBV15 | 13 | CATSDRGQGGQYF
TRBJ2-1 | TRBV29-1 | 13 | CSVRGASYNEQFF
TRBJ2-7 | TRBV7-9 | 14 | CASSLPGRAYEQYF
TRBJ1-6 | TRBV28 | 16 | CASSPQGFGGNSPLHF
TRBJ2-6 | TRBV5-1 | 15 | CASSVQTSGANVLTF
TRBJ1-5 | TRBV20-1 | 15 | CSARTGGARNQPQHF
TRBJ2-3 | TRBV15 | 17 | CATSRGRTSGESDTQYF
TRBJ2-3 | TRBV14 | 15 | CASSQDPGGGNTQYF
- | TRBV9 | 15 | CASSVEPDFYNEQYF
TRBJ2-1 | TRBV5-1 | 14 | CASSLGQTSYEQFF
TRBJ2-7 | TRBV28 | 16 | CASSLRGRTRRGEQYF
TRBJ2-2 | TRBV7-2 | 17 | CASSTVVRLAGDGELFF
TRBJ2-5 | TRBV6-2/TRBV6-3 | 14 | CASSYRGLRETQYF
TRBJ1-5 | TRBV24-1 | 14 | CATGSGDSNQPQHF
TRBJ1-1 | TRBV9 | 13 | CASSAPGGAEAFF
TRBJ1-4 | TRBV20-1 | 15 | CSARDVVATNEKLFF
TRBJ2-3 | TRBV3-1 | 15 | CARRRREMGADTQYF
TRBJ1-4 | TRBV7-2 | 16 | CASSLAPGGGNEKLFF
TRBJ1-6 | TRBV12-3/TRBV12-4 | 15 | CASKPGSSYNSPLHF
- | TRBV15 | 14 | CATSKGDRWGEQYF
TRBJ1-1 | TRBV7-3 | 11 | CASSEGTAAFF
TRBJ2-2 | TRBV7-3 | 19 | CASSLRGVGDRTNTGELFF
TRBJ2-7 | TRBV11-1 | 13 | CASSATGAYEQYF
TRBJ2-3 | TRBV4-1 | 15 | CASSQDVFGTDTQYF
TRBJ2-1 | TRBV9 | 15 | CASSAGTGDSNEQFF
TRBJ1-5 | TRBV10-3 | 19 | CAISPIAGTGILGDQPQHF
TRBJ2-5 | TRBV7-2 | 14 | CASSLAAGSETQYF
- | TRBV7-6 | 20 | CASSLTSRTSGGAGRNEQYF
TRBJ2-1 | TRBV9 | 14 | CASSVGDREDEQFF
TRBJ2-3 | TRBV11-1 | 14 | CASSLGWQGGTQYF
TRBJ1-6 | TRBV27 | 14 | CASSLGGRGSPLHF
TRBJ2-5 | TRBV12-3/TRBV12-4 | 14 | CASSLPYSQETQYF
TRBJ2-3 | TRBV6-1 | 15 | CASRRQRLFTDTQYF
TRBJ2-5 | TRBV20-1 | 16 | CSAGDAWSPEQETQYF
TRBJ2-1 | TRBV9 | 15 | CASSVEGGTHNEQFF
TRBJ2-7 | TRBV2 | 14 | CASSEGLLVETRYF
TRBJ1-2 | TRBV29-1 | 11 | CSDRALYGYTF